This TCR beta chain was sequenced during a study of OX40 agonist ivuxolimab in advanced cancers. Study context: Patients receiving dose escalation had hepatocellular carcinoma, melanoma, renal cell or head and neck cancer. Prior therapy, whether anti-PD-1, anti-PD-L1 or anti-CTLA-4, was allowed, and approximately 37% had some.

CDR1 and CDR2 (germline): MNHNS, SASEGT. The ends lost 10 bases at V and 7 bases at J; junction bases unmatched: 12. CDR3 length: 13 amino acids. Only in-frame clones appear in the TCRdb table, and some are missing; sequencing was by immunoSEQ multiplex PCR. The sample includes roughly 76,000 clones, around 86% of them seen just once. The study's findings and limits: Low normalized T-cell clonal expansion was additionally recorded for some nonresponders. Among patients with partial responses at 0.1-3.0 mg/kg, clonal expansion was among the lowest.

This clone was counted a few times. What it binds is not known. This clonotype was obtained from an adult with an advanced solid tumor such as melanoma, head and neck, liver or kidney cancer. This specimen was CD4+ or CD8+ T cells sorted from blood, taken in a trial of the OX40 agonist ivuxolimab. J is TRBJ2-7 and V is TRBV6-1, with 8 nucleotides matching TRBD1. In DNA form, the CDR3 reads TGTGCCACACAATCTCAGGGGGCTCAAGAGCAGTACTTC. Protein sequence: CATQSQGAQEQYF.